Shown below are 22 T cell receptor beta chains from a single sample sequenced in a study of OX40 agonist ivuxolimab in advanced cancers. Sequencing used immunoSEQ multiplex PCR; TCRdb keeps in-frame clones, though not all of them. The table shows fewer than 35,000 clones, with 90% occurring only once. Specimen: CD4+ or CD8+ T cells sorted from blood, collected in a trial of the OX40 agonist ivuxolimab. The receptors were sampled from an adult with an advanced solid tumor such as melanoma, head and neck, liver or kidney cancer.

The chain uses TRBV7-9 and TRBJ2-5; 8 bases fit TRBD2. The germline V gene encodes CDR1 SEHNR and CDR2 FQNEAQ (reference sequence). Trimming at V came to 5 bases and at J to 6 bases, leaving 17 bases not matched to a gene. The CDR3 is 17 amino acids. The CDR3 here is CASSPPVSGSTIKTQYF. CDR3 DNA: TGTGCCAGCAGCCCTCCCGTCAGCGGGAGTACGATAAAGACCCAGTACTTC.

The genes are TRBV19 and TRBJ1-5; tentative D call: TRBD1 (6 bases). Trimming took 4 bases from V and 4 from J, leaving 14 bases between them. The CDR3 is 15 amino acids. Germline lookup yields CDR1 LNHDA and CDR2 SQIVND (reference sequence). The CDR3 loop reads CASSNRDTFNQPQHF. The CDR3 region has the DNA TGTGCCAGTAGTAACCGGGACACCTTTAATCAGCCCCAGCATTTT.

The chain employs TRBV7-9 and TRBJ2-7; no clear D. V was pared by 4 bases and J by 0 bases, with 16 bases between. CDR1 is SEHNR, CDR2 FQNEAQ, per germline (reference sequence). The CDR3 is made up of 16 amino acids. For the CDR3, the DNA is TGTGCCAGCAGCTCACGACCCCTAAGAAGCTCCTACGAGCAGTACTTC. This gives the protein CASSSRPLRSSYEQYF.

The rearrangement links TRBV27 to TRBJ1-1; D gene unclear. The CDR3 consists of 13 residues. Germline V CDR1 and CDR2: MNHEY, SMNVEV (reference sequence). Trimming cost V 7 bases and J 4 bases, with 13 bases left between them. The CDR3 region has the DNA TGTGCCAGCACGGGCCGGGTGGCCACTGAAGCTTTCTTT. This translates into CASTGRVATEAFF.

This chain links TRBV28 with TRBJ1-5; 7 bases are shared with TRBD1. Germline CDR1 and CDR2: MDHEN and SYDVKM. This CDR3 has 17 amino acids. J was trimmed by 0 bases and V by 6 bases; bases with no gene match: 11. CDR3 in amino acids: CASSWGWTGDSNQPQHF. The CDR3 DNA follows: TGTGCCAGCAGCTGGGGATGGACAGGAGATAGCAATCAGCCCCAGCATTTT.

The chain couples TRBV18 to TRBJ1-1; D might be TRBD1 (6 bases). Germline CDR1 and CDR2: KGHSH and LQKENI. CDR3 size: 16 residues. Trimming removed 2 bases at V and 2 bases at J, with 15 bases between. CDR3 residues: CASSPGGGPSNTEAFF. In DNA form, the CDR3 reads TGTGCCAGCTCACCAGGGGGGGGCCCGTCCAACACTGAAGCTTTCTTT. Drawing the rest from reference TRBV18 and TRBJ1-1, the complete variable domain is NAGVMQNPRHLVRRRGQEARLRCSPMKGHSHVYWYRQLPEEGLKFMVYLQKENIIDESGMPKERFSAEFPKEGPSILRIQQVVRGDSAAYFCASSPGGGPSNTEAFFGQGTRLTVV.

V is TRBV4-1 and J is TRBJ2-3; TRBD2 might be the D (5 bases). The V and J ends lost 0 bases and 0 bases respectively, with 13 bases between them. Germline-derived CDR1 and CDR2 are MGHRA and YSYEKL. The CDR3 has 17 residues. For the CDR3, the DNA is TGCGCCAGCAGCCAAGAGCCTAGCAGATATAGCACAGATACGCAGTATTTT. Its protein product is CASSQEPSRYSTDTQYF.

In this sample, this clone turned up once. The DNA of the CDR3 is TGTGCCAGCAGCGTATTCGGCGGGAGCGATGAGCAGTTCTTC. Protein: CASSVFGGSDEQFF. This chain links TRBV9 with TRBJ2-1; 7 positions agree with TRBD2. The CDR3 runs to 14 residues. The J segment lost 8 bases and the V segment lost 1 base, leaving 6 bases of the junction unmatched. Germline values: CDR1 SGDLS, CDR2 YYNGEE.

The chain recombines TRBV27 with TRBJ1-5; tentatively, D is TRBD1 (6 bases). Trimming stripped 4 bases from V and 1 base from J, with 17 bases between. The CDR3 loop spans 17 amino acids. Germline CDR1 and CDR2: MNHEY and SMNVEV (reference sequence). The CDR3 sequence is CASSSESAGVSNQPQHF. As DNA, the CDR3 is TGTGCCAGCAGTTCAGAATCAGCAGGGGTAAGCAATCAGCCCCAGCATTTT.

The chain recombines TRBV9 with TRBJ2-1, with TRBD2 as a possible D gene (6 bases). The germline V and J ends were trimmed by 0 bases and 4 bases, with 14 bases remaining between them. The CDR3 length is 16 residues. Germline assignment: CDR1 SGDLS and CDR2 YYNGEE. In DNA, the CDR3 is TGTGCCAGCAGCGTAGATTCAGCGGGTGCTTACAATGAGCAGTTCTTC. Translated, it gives CASSVDSAGAYNEQFF. The whole variable domain, remainder taken from reference TRBV9 and TRBJ2-1, is DSGVTQTPKHLITATGQRVTLRCSPRSGDLSVYWYQQSLDQGLQFLIQYYNGEERAKGNILERFSAQQFPDLHSELNLSSLELGDSALYFCASSVDSAGAYNEQFFGPGTRLTVL.

About this clone: The sample carries other DNA sequences with the same CDR3. This chain uses TRBV27 with TRBJ2-1, with 12 bases aligning to TRBD2. This CDR3 is 15 amino acids long. The germline V gene encodes CDR1 MNHEY and CDR2 SMNVEV (reference sequence). The junction had 0 bases not matched to a gene; V was cut back by 2 bases and J by 4 bases. The chain's CDR3 is CASSLGLAGYNEQFF. The CDR3 bases are TGTGCCAGCAGTTTAGGACTAGCGGGATACAATGAGCAGTTCTTC.

The chain uses TRBV7-9 and TRBJ1-1; D is undetermined. The CDR3 is 13 residues long. V was trimmed by 1 base and J by 6 bases, leaving 9 bases between them. Per the germline V gene, CDR1 is SEHNR and CDR2 is FQNEAQ (reference sequence). The DNA of the CDR3 is TGTGCCAGCAGCTTAGGGGTAGATCCTGAAGCTTTCTTT. This sequence encodes CASSLGVDPEAFF.

The chain combines TRBV25-1 with TRBJ2-3; 8 nucleotides match TRBD1. The ends lost 8 bases at V and 5 bases at J; junction bases unmatched: 3. The CDR3 spans 12 residues. Germline V gives CDR1 MGHDK, CDR2 SYGVNS. CDR3 residues: CASPDRGDTQYF. CDR3 nucleotides: TGTGCCAGCCCCGACAGGGGAGATACGCAGTATTTT.

The chain joins TRBV11-2 to TRBJ2-3; TRBD2 aligns across 8 bases. The germline V gene has CDR1 SGHAT and CDR2 FQNNGV. This CDR3 is built from 17 residues. V was pared by 3 bases and J by 5 bases, with 13 bases of the junction left unmatched. CDR3 amino acids: CASSFLESGSSQDTQYF. The CDR3 DNA sequence: TGTGCCAGCAGCTTTCTTGAGAGCGGGAGTAGTCAAGATACGCAGTATTTT.

This clone showed up just once. The J gene is TRBJ2-5, the V gene TRBV7-8, with 10 bases fitting TRBD2. CDR3 size: 19 residues. Per the germline V gene, CDR1 is SGHVS and CDR2 is FQNEAQ. Trimming took 5 bases from V and 1 from J; bases not matched to a gene: 16. The CDR3 coding sequence is TGTGCCAGCAGCGCCTCCCGGAGTAATAGCGGGAGGACCCAAGAGACCCAGTACTTC. It specifies CASSASRSNSGRTQETQYF.

The CDR3 sequence: CASRSSGTSGRPEFRNTQYF. The CDR3 region has the DNA TGTGCCAGCAGATCGAGTGGGACTAGCGGGAGGCCGGAGTTCCGGAATACGCAGTATTTT. This chain connects TRBV2 to TRBJ2-3; 15 bases fit TRBD2. Germline V gene sequence: CDR1 SNHLY, CDR2 FYNNEI. J lost 7 bases, V lost 6 bases, and 20 bases had no gene match. CDR3 size: 20 residues.

This clone was seen only once. The V call is TRBV13, the J call TRBJ1-3, with a possible D match to TRBD1 (6 bases). There are 17 residues in the CDR3. V was clipped by 5 bases and J by 2 bases, with 19 bases between them. Germline CDR1 and CDR2: PRHDT and FYEKMQ (reference sequence). CDR3 in amino acids: CASSPERGRLAGNTIYF. The DNA of the CDR3 is TGTGCCAGCAGCCCCGAAAGGGGGAGACTGGCTGGAAACACCATATATTTT.

The rearrangement uses TRBV9 and TRBJ1-1, with 7 bases aligning to TRBD1. The CDR3 is made up of 13 amino acids. Trimming at V came to 4 bases and at J to 6 bases, leaving 6 bases not matched to a gene. CDR1 is SGDLS, CDR2 YYNGEE, per germline. This CDR3 reads CASSPSQGAEAFF. CDR3 DNA sequence: TGTGCCAGCAGCCCATCGCAGGGGGCTGAAGCTTTCTTT.

J is TRBJ2-2 and V is TRBV19; D is undetermined. This CDR3 has 15 amino acids. With 4 bases removed from V and 5 bases from J, the gap between germline ends came to 14 bases. Per the germline V gene, CDR1 is LNHDA and CDR2 is SQIVND (reference sequence). CDR3 nucleotide sequence: TGTGCCAGTAGTAAAGGTAGAGGTGATACCGGGGAGCTGTTTTTT. This translates into CASSKGRGDTGELFF.

As for this clone: Other DNA sequences from this sample encode an identical CDR3 as well. The chain is built from TRBV27 and TRBJ2-1; 15 bases align to TRBD2. The junction had 3 bases not matched to a gene; V was cut back by 5 bases and J by 7 bases. CDR1 and CDR2 (germline): MNHEY, SMNVEV (reference sequence). The length of the CDR3 is 15 residues. DNA for the CDR3: TGTGCCAGCAGTCTCGGGACTAGCGGGAGGAATGAGCAGTTCTTC. It yields the protein CASSLGTSGRNEQFF.

The chain couples TRBV5-4 to TRBJ2-3; D remains unclear. There are 18 residues in the CDR3. CDR1 is SGHNT and CDR2 is YYREEE in the germline V gene (reference sequence). Trimming removed 0 bases at V and 1 base at J, with 18 bases between. As DNA, the CDR3 is TGTGCCAGCAGCTTGGCTCCCCTAACCGATAAGCGCACAGATACGCAGTATTTT. This sequence encodes CASSLAPLTDKRTDTQYF. The full variable domain, in which reference TRBV5-4 and TRBJ2-3 provide the parts outside the CDR3, is ETGVTQSPTHLIKTRGQQVTLRCSSQSGHNTVSWYQQALGQGPQFIFQYYREEENGRGNFPPRFSGLQFPNYSSELNVNALELDDSALYLCASSLAPLTDKRTDTQYFGPGTRLTVL.

CDR3 DNA sequence: TGTGCCAGCTTAGAGGGACAGATGAACACCGGGGAGCTGTTTTTT. This encodes CASLEGQMNTGELFF. This sequence joins TRBV18 and TRBJ2-2; 7 bases match TRBD1. V lost 7 bases, J lost 1 base, and 6 bases stayed unmatched. The CDR3 is 15 residues long. The V gene's germline CDR1 is KGHSH and CDR2 LQKENI.